This T cell receptor beta chain was sequenced in a study of tumor-infiltrating lymphocytes in primary liver carcinoma. Study overall: Roughly 3.65 to 8 million productive TCRbeta reads came from each sample, comparable across tissue types.

Co-extracting RNA and DNA was done with roughly 17-34 mg of unsorted bulk tissue as input. With chronic HBV infection, the patients were also treatment-naive. This CDR3 comprises 15 residues. CDR1 is SGHTA and CDR2 is FQGNSA in the germline V gene. Trimming took 5 bases from V and 10 from J, leaving 21 bases between them. The template, around 540 ng total RNA, yielded TCR beta cDNA made with a constant-region primer. Three nested multiplex PCR rounds, a slightly modified ARM-PCR, produced the libraries for TCR beta. With TRBV1-TRBV30 forward primers and a C-beta reverse primer, the first two PCR rounds were run for nine to eleven cycles each. From the multiplex PCR reads, TCRdb called clonotypes with MiXCR, one entry per CDR3 protein. The data hold 100,000 to 120,000 distinct CDR3 sequences, with roughly 80% observed a single time.

This TCR was sampled from a man aged 35 to 55 with primary liver carcinoma and hepatitis B virus infection. The sequencing input was liver tumor tissue from sampling region 3. The subset was: tumor region T3, left-lateral pole. This chain connects TRBV7-2 to TRBJ2-1; the D gene is possibly TRBD2 (5 bases). The CDR3 spells CASSGALGRSYEQFF. In nucleotides, the CDR3 is TGTGCCAGCAGCGGCGCACTAGGCCGCTCCTACGAGCAGTTCTTC.